A selection of T cell receptor beta chains follows, all from one sample in a study of low-dose radiotherapy and immunotherapy resistance in tumors. One entry per CDR3 protein results from TCRdb running MiXCR on the reads. The repertoire holds fewer than 95,000 distinct CDR3 sequences, with more than 7.5% as singletons. The material sequenced was PBMCs, taken before treatment. The receptors were gathered from a male donor with prostate cancer. CDR3s include the opening cysteine and the closing phenylalanine or tryptophan. Fields, in order: D gene, J gene, clone size, V gene, CDR3 DNA, CDR3 protein. D genes are given only for firm matches. Part of the rows lack a size; the others show once, few, many or a class for expanded clones.

d_gene: NA
j_gene: TRBJ2-2
abundance: many
v_gene: TRBV5-4
CDR3nt: TGTGCCAGCAGCTTGGCCGGGACCTCTAGCACCGGGGAGCTGTTTTTT
CDR3aa: CASSLAGTSSTGELFF

d_gene: NA
j_gene: TRBJ1-1
abundance: NA
v_gene: TRBV7-6
CDR3nt: TGTGCCAGCAGCTTGACGCGGGACACTGAAGCTTTCTTT
CDR3aa: CASSLTRDTEAFF

d_gene: TRBD1
j_gene: TRBJ2-7
abundance: many
v_gene: TRBV10-3
CDR3nt: TGTGCCATCAGGGTGAGTCCGGGACAGAAAAGCGAGCAGTACTTC
CDR3aa: CAIRVSPGQKSEQYF

d_gene: TRBD2
j_gene: TRBJ2-5
abundance: many
v_gene: TRBV9
CDR3nt: TGTGCCAGCACGATTACTGCGGGAGGAGCCGAGACCCAGTACTTC
CDR3aa: CASTITAGGAETQYF

d_gene: NA
j_gene: TRBJ2-7
abundance: many
v_gene: TRBV18
CDR3nt: TGTGCCAGCTCACTATTGCAGGGCGCCGAGCAGTACTTC
CDR3aa: CASSLLQGAEQYF

d_gene: NA
j_gene: TRBJ2-1
abundance: many
v_gene: TRBV5-1
CDR3nt: TGCGCCAGCAGCTTGGAGCCTGTCGGGGGTGAGCAGTTCTTC
CDR3aa: CASSLEPVGGEQFF

d_gene: TRBD2
j_gene: TRBJ2-1
abundance: many
v_gene: TRBV28
CDR3nt: TGTGCCAGCGAACGGCGGGAGGTCGGTGAGCAGTTCTTC
CDR3aa: CASERREVGEQFF

d_gene: TRBD1
j_gene: TRBJ2-6
abundance: many
v_gene: TRBV29-1
CDR3nt: TGCAGCGCGAGATTTCAGGGGGCCGCAACCTCTGGGGCCAACGTCCTGACTTTC
CDR3aa: CSARFQGAATSGANVLTF

d_gene: NA
j_gene: TRBJ1-1
abundance: NA
v_gene: TRBV2
CDR3nt: TGTGCCAGCAGTCGCCGGTCGGACCTGAACACTGAAGCTTTCTTT
CDR3aa: CASSRRSDLNTEAFF

d_gene: TRBD1
j_gene: TRBJ2-4
abundance: many
v_gene: TRBV28
CDR3nt: TGTGCCAGCAGCAAACCTTCGACAGGGGACTTAGCCAAAAACATTCAGTACTTC
CDR3aa: CASSKPSTGDLAKNIQYF

d_gene: NA
j_gene: TRBJ2-7
abundance: many
v_gene: TRBV20-1
CDR3nt: TGCAGTGCTAGCTCCGGGAAGGGGGTGTCTTTC
CDR3aa: CSASSGKGVSF

d_gene: NA
j_gene: TRBJ1-1
abundance: many
v_gene: TRBV27
CDR3nt: TGTGCCAGCAGGGAGGGACCGCGCACTGAAGCTTTCTTT
CDR3aa: CASREGPRTEAFF

d_gene: NA
j_gene: TRBJ2-2
abundance: many
v_gene: TRBV11-2
CDR3nt: TGTGCCAGCAGCCAACTTAAAACCGGGGAGCTGTTTTTT
CDR3aa: CASSQLKTGELFF

d_gene: TRBD2
j_gene: TRBJ2-1
abundance: many
v_gene: TRBV20-1
CDR3nt: TGCAGTGCACCCGGGACTAGCGGGATCAATGAGCAGTTCTTC
CDR3aa: CSAPGTSGINEQFF

d_gene: NA
j_gene: TRBJ2-2
abundance: NA
v_gene: TRBV5-3
CDR3nt: TGTGCCAGCAGCCATAGATACGGCCCCCTGAACACCGGGGAGCTGTTTTTT
CDR3aa: CASSHRYGPLNTGELFF

d_gene: NA
j_gene: TRBJ1-6
abundance: many
v_gene: TRBV30
CDR3nt: TGTGCCTGGAGCATGAATTCACCCCTCCACTTT
CDR3aa: CAWSMNSPLHF

d_gene: TRBD1
j_gene: TRBJ2-1
abundance: many
v_gene: TRBV7-2
CDR3nt: TGTGCCAGCAGCCCAACAGGGGTTGGCTCCTACAATGAGCAGTTCTTC
CDR3aa: CASSPTGVGSYNEQFF

d_gene: NA
j_gene: TRBJ1-6
abundance: many
v_gene: TRBV6-5
CDR3nt: TGTGCCAGCACCCCTAACGGGAGGGGTTCACCCCTCCACTTT
CDR3aa: CASTPNGRGSPLHF

d_gene: NA
j_gene: TRBJ2-3
abundance: many
v_gene: TRBV6-1
CDR3nt: TGTGCCAGCAGTGAAGTGTTGACGCAGTATTTT
CDR3aa: CASSEVLTQYF

d_gene: NA
j_gene: TRBJ2-5
abundance: many
v_gene: TRBV19
CDR3nt: TGTGCCAGTAGTACCCCCAGACAGACAGAAGAGACCCAGTACTTC
CDR3aa: CASSTPRQTEETQYF

d_gene: NA
j_gene: TRBJ2-3
abundance: NA
v_gene: TRBV29-1
CDR3nt: TGCAGCGTTGCCTCAGGGTCACCCACAGATACGCAGTATTTT
CDR3aa: CSVASGSPTDTQYF

d_gene: TRBD1
j_gene: TRBJ2-4
abundance: many
v_gene: TRBV20-1
CDR3nt: TGCAGTGCTGCACAGGGGTATCGAAAAAACATTCAGTACTTC
CDR3aa: CSAAQGYRKNIQYF

d_gene: TRBD2
j_gene: TRBJ2-1
abundance: many
v_gene: TRBV7-9
CDR3nt: TGTGCCAGCAGCCCGGGACTAGCGGGAGGACCGGGCTCCTACAATGAGCAGTTCTTC
CDR3aa: CASSPGLAGGPGSYNEQFF

d_gene: NA
j_gene: TRBJ2-5
abundance: many
v_gene: TRBV10-3
CDR3nt: TGTGCCATCAGTATTACCTCAGGGCAAGAGACCCAGTACTTC
CDR3aa: CAISITSGQETQYF

d_gene: NA
j_gene: TRBJ2-6
abundance: many
v_gene: TRBV30
CDR3nt: TGTGCCTGGAGAGCCCTGGGTGTCTCTGGGGCCAACGTCCTGACTTTC
CDR3aa: CAWRALGVSGANVLTF

d_gene: TRBD1
j_gene: TRBJ2-1
abundance: many
v_gene: TRBV5-8
CDR3nt: TGTGCCAGCAGCCCTGGGATCGGACAGGGGAATCATGAGCAGTTCTTC
CDR3aa: CASSPGIGQGNHEQFF

d_gene: TRBD2
j_gene: TRBJ2-7
abundance: NA
v_gene: TRBV2
CDR3nt: TGTGCCAGCAGCCCCGTTAGCGGGAGCTCCTACGAGCAGTACTTC
CDR3aa: CASSPVSGSSYEQYF

d_gene: NA
j_gene: TRBJ2-3
abundance: many
v_gene: TRBV3-1
CDR3nt: TGTGCCAGCAGCCACCTAGTGGCTCAGCCCGGAGATACGCAGTATTTT
CDR3aa: CASSHLVAQPGDTQYF

d_gene: NA
j_gene: TRBJ2-2
abundance: many
v_gene: TRBV20-1
CDR3nt: TGCAGTGCTAGCGGGACAAACACCGGGGAGCTGTTTTTT
CDR3aa: CSASGTNTGELFF

d_gene: NA
j_gene: TRBJ1-5
abundance: many
v_gene: TRBV30
CDR3nt: TGTGCCTGGAGTGTACGGGATACCGAGCCCCAGCATTTT
CDR3aa: CAWSVRDTEPQHF

d_gene: NA
j_gene: TRBJ2-7
abundance: once
v_gene: TRBV27
CDR3nt: TGTGCCAGCAGAGACAGCTTCAGGGAACGCAACGAGCAGTACTTC
CDR3aa: CASRDSFRERNEQYF

d_gene: NA
j_gene: TRBJ1-1
abundance: many
v_gene: TRBV12-3/TRBV12-4
CDR3nt: TGTGCCAGCAGACCCGCCACTGAAGCTTTCTTT
CDR3aa: CASRPATEAFF

d_gene: NA
j_gene: TRBJ2-2
abundance: many
v_gene: TRBV7-9
CDR3nt: TGTGCCAGCAAGAACAGGGTACCGGAGCTGTTTTTT
CDR3aa: CASKNRVPELFF

d_gene: NA
j_gene: TRBJ1-5
abundance: many
v_gene: TRBV20-1
CDR3nt: TGCAGTGCCGATGGACGGAGTCGTAGCAATCAGCCCCAGCATTTT
CDR3aa: CSADGRSRSNQPQHF

d_gene: NA
j_gene: TRBJ2-7
abundance: many
v_gene: TRBV29-1
CDR3nt: TGCAGCGTTGAATTGGGCGGGACCTACGAGCAGTACTTC
CDR3aa: CSVELGGTYEQYF

d_gene: NA
j_gene: TRBJ1-1
abundance: NA
v_gene: TRBV4-2
CDR3nt: TGTGCCAGCAGCCAAGATCCGGGGCGAAACACTGAAGCTTTCTTT
CDR3aa: CASSQDPGRNTEAFF

d_gene: NA
j_gene: TRBJ2-5
abundance: many
v_gene: TRBV12-5
CDR3nt: TGTGCTAGTGGCCCCGGGACGGAACAAGAGACCCAGTACTTC
CDR3aa: CASGPGTEQETQYF

d_gene: NA
j_gene: TRBJ1-1
abundance: many
v_gene: TRBV2
CDR3nt: TGTGCCAGCTGCTATATCCGGACTGAAGCTTTCTTT
CDR3aa: CASCYIRTEAFF

d_gene: NA
j_gene: TRBJ2-7
abundance: many
v_gene: TRBV6-2/TRBV6-3
CDR3nt: TGTGCCAGCAGTAACTGGCCCTACGAGCAGTACTTC
CDR3aa: CASSNWPYEQYF

d_gene: NA
j_gene: TRBJ1-5
abundance: many
v_gene: TRBV4-1
CDR3nt: TGCGCCAGCAGCCAAGACCAGAATCAGCCCCAGCATTTT
CDR3aa: CASSQDQNQPQHF

d_gene: NA
j_gene: TRBJ2-1
abundance: many
v_gene: TRBV4-1
CDR3nt: TGCGCCAGCAGCCAACGAGTCGGGGGCTCTGAGCTTGAGCAGTTCTTC
CDR3aa: CASSQRVGGSELEQFF